This TCR beta chain was sequenced during a study of T cell changes during pregnancy in multiple sclerosis. V was cut by 0 bases and J by 6 bases, with 15 bases left in between. The CDR3 extends over 14 amino acids. Germline V lookup: CDR1 SQVTM, CDR2 ANQGSEA. The assay was immunoSEQ multiplex PCR, and TCRdb's table has in-frame clones only and misses some. The sample consists of 68,000 or so clones, under 95% of them appearing once. This rearrangement joins TRBV29-1 to TRBJ2-7, with D possibly being TRBD1 (6 bases). The sequence came from a female donor with multiple sclerosis, enrolled in a pregnancy study. The material sequenced was peripheral blood, taken in the second trimester of pregnancy. The CDR3 DNA follows: TGCAGCGTTGAAGAAAGGTACAGGGTTACCGAGCAGTACTTC. It translates to CSVEERYRVTEQYF.